This T cell receptor (beta chain) originates from a study of blood T cells in healthy people across ages. The table lists this clonotype with a few counts. Its antigen is unknown. General study findings and limits: Bulk PBMC profiling left naive and antigen-experienced comparisons inconclusive. Researchers judged that diversity estimates from one million T cells fell short of true values.

Per germline, CDR1 SGHAT and CDR2 FQDESV (reference sequence). V gave up 2 bases and J gave up 3 bases, with 9 bases separating them. The CDR3 contains 14 residues. PCR was performed a second time for about 7 to 11 cycles using a sample-barcoded 5' primer and a J-beta primer mix. One entry per CDR3 protein results from TCRdb running MiXCR on the 5' RACE reads. The repertoire consists of around 1,000,000 distinct CDR3 sequences, with almost 25% occurring once and the leading ten covering about 0.72%. This sample was shared with a second study, whose subject was T cells of mothers and their children.

The source is a girl aged 2-10 years in good health. The sequencing sample was made of blood. This sequence joins TRBV11-1 and TRBJ2-3; D not resolved. DNA of the CDR3: TGTGCCAGCAGCTTATACCTGGAAACAGATACGCAGTATTTT. Its protein product is CASSLYLETDTQYF.